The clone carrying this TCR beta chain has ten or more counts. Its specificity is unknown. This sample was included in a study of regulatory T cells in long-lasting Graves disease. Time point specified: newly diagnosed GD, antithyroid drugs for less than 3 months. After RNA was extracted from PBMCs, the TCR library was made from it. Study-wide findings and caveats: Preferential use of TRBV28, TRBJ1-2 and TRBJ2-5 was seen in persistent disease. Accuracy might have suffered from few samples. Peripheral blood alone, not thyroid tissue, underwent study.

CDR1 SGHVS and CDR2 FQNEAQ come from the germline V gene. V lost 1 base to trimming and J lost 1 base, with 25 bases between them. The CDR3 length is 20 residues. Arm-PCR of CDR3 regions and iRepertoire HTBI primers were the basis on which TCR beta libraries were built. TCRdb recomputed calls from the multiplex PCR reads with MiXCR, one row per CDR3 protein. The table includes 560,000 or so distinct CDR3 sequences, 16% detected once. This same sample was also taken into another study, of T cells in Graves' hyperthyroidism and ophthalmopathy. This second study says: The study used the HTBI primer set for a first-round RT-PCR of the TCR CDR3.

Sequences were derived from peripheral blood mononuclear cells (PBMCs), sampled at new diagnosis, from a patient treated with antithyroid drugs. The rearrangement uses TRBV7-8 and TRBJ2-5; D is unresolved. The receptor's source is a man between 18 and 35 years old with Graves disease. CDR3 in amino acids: CASSLVLGTRFLSPQETQYF. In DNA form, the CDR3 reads TGTGCCAGCAGCTTAGTTTTGGGAACCCGATTTCTTAGCCCCCAAGAGACCCAGTACTTC. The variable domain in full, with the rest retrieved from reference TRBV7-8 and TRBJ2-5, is GAGVSQSPRYKVAKRGQDVALRCDPISGHVSLFWYQQALGQGPEFLTYFQNEAQLDKSGLPSDRFFAERPEGSVSTLKIQRTQQEDSAVYLCASSLVLGTRFLSPQETQYFGPGTRLLVL.